This passage covers 13 T cell receptor beta chains from one sample sequenced in a study of T cell responses to AZD1222 COVID-19 vaccine. Clones were read by immunoSEQ multiplex PCR, and TCRdb kept only the in-frame ones, dropping some. The sample records about 120,000 clones, about 90% being singletons. The sequences come from peripheral blood, collected 28 days after the second AZD1222 dose. Receptors were obtained from an adult who received the AZD1222 COVID-19 vaccine.

The chain links TRBV12-3 or TRBV12-4 to TRBJ1-1; D is unclear. Trimming cost V 4 bases and J 5 bases, with 5 bases left between them. The CDR3 is 11 residues long. CDR3 protein: CASSYDTEAFF. CDR3 nucleotides: TGTGCCAGCAGTTACGATACTGAAGCTTTCTTT.

This chain connects TRBV6-1 to TRBJ1-5, with D hard to call. Trimming left V 2 bases short and J 2 bases short, with 13 bases between. The CDR3 spans 16 residues. The germline V gene encodes CDR1 MNHNS and CDR2 SASEGT. The CDR3 loop is CASSENLPWGNQPQHF. CDR3 in DNA: TGTGCCAGCAGTGAAAACCTTCCCTGGGGCAATCAGCCCCAGCATTTT.

V gene TRBV30 combines with J gene TRBJ1-1; 10 nucleotides line up with TRBD1. Losses at the gene ends were 1 base for V and 3 bases for J; bases not matched to a gene: 17. This CDR3 region has 19 residues. CDR1 and CDR2 (germline): GTSNPN, SVGIG (reference sequence). The CDR3 region is CAWSGGTGVFEGEYTEAFF. DNA for the CDR3: TGTGCCTGGAGTGGCGGGACAGGGGTTTTTGAAGGCGAGTACACTGAAGCTTTCTTT.

The chain employs TRBV28 and TRBJ2-5; D unclear. Trimming removed 5 bases from V and 5 bases from J, with 12 bases in between. CDR1 is MDHEN, CDR2 SYDVKM, per germline. The CDR3 length is 13 residues. In nucleotides, the CDR3 is TGTGCCAGCAGTCCCTTCCACGGGGAGACCCAGTACTTC. Protein product: CASSPFHGETQYF.

The chain is built from TRBV19 and TRBJ1-5; possible D gene TRBD1, 6 bases. V was cut by 1 base and J by 11 bases, with 21 bases left in between. CDR1 is LNHDA and CDR2 is SQIVND in the germline V gene (reference sequence). The CDR3 has 16 residues. CDR3 in DNA: TGTGCCAGTAGTATAGGGGGGGGCCGGACGATCCAGGCCCAGCATTTT. It specifies CASSIGGGRTIQAQHF.

J is TRBJ2-7 and V is TRBV5-1, with 7 nucleotides matching TRBD2. CDR1 and CDR2 (germline): SGHRS, YFSETQ. The CDR3 runs 15 residues. V dropped 4 bases and J dropped 2; count of bases not matched to a gene: 9. Written as DNA, the CDR3 is TGCGCCAGCAGCCACACTAGCGCCTCTACCTACGAGCAGTACTTC. It is translated as CASSHTSASTYEQYF. Together with reference TRBV5-1 and TRBJ2-7, the CDR3 gives the full variable domain: KAGVTQTPRYLIKTRGQQVTLSCSPISGHRSVSWYQQTPGQGLQFLFEYFSETQRNKGNFPGRFSGRQFSNSRSEMNVSTLELGDSALYLCASSHTSASTYEQYFGPGTRLTVT.

This clone appeared once. The chain employs TRBV28 and TRBJ2-1; 7 nucleotides match TRBD1. V was clipped by 6 bases and J by 9 bases; unmatched bases: 14. Germline loops: CDR1 MDHEN, CDR2 SYDVKM. The CDR3 length is 15 residues. The CDR3: CASSSAGTESFEQFF. CDR3 sequence (DNA): TGTGCCAGCAGCTCCGCCGGGACAGAATCTTTTGAGCAGTTCTTC.

V and J are TRBV4-1 and TRBJ1-1, with TRBD1 as a possible D gene (5 bases). The V end lost 4 bases, the J end lost 5 bases, and 14 bases lay between the germline ends. The germline CDR1 and CDR2 sequences are MGHRA and YSYEKL. The CDR3 runs 14 residues. In DNA, the CDR3 is TGCGCCAGCAGCCGTGGGGGAGGGGAGACTGAAGCTTTCTTT. Translation: CASSRGGGETEAFF.

This chain links TRBV5-4 with TRBJ2-3, with 10 bases fitting TRBD2. The germline gives CDR1 SGHNT, CDR2 YYREEE (reference sequence). The CDR3 runs 19 residues. With V trimmed by 2 bases and J by 5 bases, 17 bases remained unmatched. CDR3 in amino acids: CASSFLGGLAGADGDTQYF. The DNA for the CDR3 is TGTGCCAGCAGCTTCCTCGGGGGGCTAGCGGGAGCCGATGGAGATACGCAGTATTTT.

V gene TRBV7-3 combines with J gene TRBJ2-7; 8 positions agree with TRBD1. This CDR3 is 14 amino acids long. Per germline, CDR1 SGHTA and CDR2 FQGTGA. V dropped 5 bases and J dropped 5; count of bases not matched to a gene: 8. In DNA, the CDR3 is TGTGCCAGCAGCACTGGACAGGGTCAGGACGAGCAGTACTTC. Translation gives CASSTGQGQDEQYF.

The rearrangement joins TRBV7-3 to TRBJ2-2, with no clear D. With 5 bases removed from V and 7 bases from J, the gap between germline ends came to 11 bases. Germline V gives CDR1 SGHTA, CDR2 FQGTGA. The CDR3 contains 13 residues. In nucleotides, the CDR3 is TGTGCCAGCAGCCCCCAGATGGACGGGGAGCTGTTTTTT. This sequence encodes CASSPQMDGELFF.

This chain connects TRBV30 to TRBJ1-6; no reliable D call. Trimming left V 4 bases short and J 8 bases short, with 9 bases between. The CDR3 spans 12 residues. Looked up from germline, CDR1 is GTSNPN and CDR2 is SVGIG (reference sequence). The CDR3 nucleotides read TGTGCCTGGAAAAGTAGGGATTCACCCCTCCACTTT. Translating gives CAWKSRDSPLHF.

The J gene is TRBJ2-2, the V gene TRBV7-6; 7 positions match TRBD2. Trimming at V came to 1 base and at J to 6 bases, leaving 8 bases not matched to a gene. Per germline, CDR1 SGHVS and CDR2 FNYEAQ. This CDR3 spans 16 amino acids. CDR3 nucleotides: TGTGCCAGCAGCTTAGTAGGCGGGAGTGCGGCCGGGGAGCTGTTTTTT. Its translation: CASSLVGGSAAGELFF.